Listed here are 6 T cell receptor beta chains from one sample, sequenced in a study of blood T cell repertoires in COVID-19 (dated by TCRdb to 2018 to 2020). The library relied on the immunoSEQ multiplex PCR assay. Drawn from immuneACCESS, this table holds only the in-frame rearrangements with V and J called that TCRdb kept. Clones are partly lost; checked studies trace under half to an unresolved V gene and leave the rest unexplained. Across this sample there are about 190,000 clones, with approximately 84% seen only once. The top ten clones comprise more than 2.5% of the sample. The material sequenced was PBMCs or T cells enriched from blood (not recorded which). The receptors here all came from a woman younger than 45 who had recovered from COVID-19.

The chain employs TRBV10-3 and TRBJ2-7; 7 bases line up with TRBD2. V lost 4 bases and J lost 2; bases outside the gene matches: 11. The germline V gene encodes CDR1 ENHRY and CDR2 SYGVKD. The CDR3 spans 16 residues. Here the CDR3 DNA reads TGTGCCATCAGTGGGGGGAGGCTAGCGGCCACCTACGAGCAGTACTTC. It yields the protein CAISGGRLAATYEQYF.

The rearrangement uses TRBV19 and TRBJ2-7, with D tentatively TRBD1 (6 bases). The CDR3 covers 13 residues. The V end was cut by 10 bases, the J end by 2 bases, with 15 bases between. Per germline, CDR1 LNHDA and CDR2 SQIVND (reference sequence). CDR3 coding DNA: TGTGCCACAGCCAGGGGTTTCGCCTACGAGCAGTACTTC. It specifies CATARGFAYEQYF. The full variable domain, its missing parts supplied by reference TRBV19 and TRBJ2-7, is DGGITQSPKYLFRKEGQNVTLSCEQNLNHDAMYWYRQDPGQGLRLIYYSQIVNDFQKGDIAEGYSVSREKKESFPLTVTSAQKNPTAFYLCATARGFAYEQYFGPGTRLTVT.

Only a few counts were recorded for this clone. The chain joins TRBV7-3 to TRBJ2-1; 10 nucleotides agree with TRBD2. Germline loops: CDR1 SGHTA, CDR2 FQGTGA. V trimming: 5 bases; J trimming: 8 bases; junction bases outside the gene matches: 3. CDR3 length: 13 amino acids. The CDR3 reads CASSRLAGDEQFF. The DNA of the CDR3 is TGTGCCAGCAGCCGACTAGCGGGTGATGAGCAGTTCTTC.

The table lists this clone with a count of one. The V call is TRBV2, the J call TRBJ1-2; D is unclear. The CDR3 is made up of 11 amino acids. Trimming took off 8 bases at V and 2 bases at J, with 6 bases between the two ends. Germline CDR1 is SNHLY and CDR2 is FYNNEI. The CDR3 reads CASRENYGYTF. The CDR3 bases are TGTGCCAGCCGAGAAAACTATGGCTACACCTTC.

This sequence joins TRBV23-1 and TRBJ2-3; D may be TRBD2 (5 bases). TRBV23-1 is an ORF; its function is uncertain. This CDR3 spans 17 amino acids. V shed 0 bases and J shed 0 bases, with 13 bases lying between them. As DNA, the CDR3 is TGCGCCAGCAGTCAATCTTGTCTAGCTAATAGCACAGATACGCAGTATTTT. This codes for CASSQSCLANSTDTQYF.

The chain joins TRBV6-2 or TRBV6-3 to TRBJ2-1; D is undetermined. The germline V gene encodes CDR1 MNHEY and CDR2 SVGEGT. The CDR3 covers 13 residues. V lost 4 bases, J lost 10 bases, and 14 bases lay in between. The CDR3 region has the DNA TGTGCCAGCAGTTTTCTGCCGTTTGAGGAGCAGTTCTTC. It codes for CASSFLPFEEQFF.